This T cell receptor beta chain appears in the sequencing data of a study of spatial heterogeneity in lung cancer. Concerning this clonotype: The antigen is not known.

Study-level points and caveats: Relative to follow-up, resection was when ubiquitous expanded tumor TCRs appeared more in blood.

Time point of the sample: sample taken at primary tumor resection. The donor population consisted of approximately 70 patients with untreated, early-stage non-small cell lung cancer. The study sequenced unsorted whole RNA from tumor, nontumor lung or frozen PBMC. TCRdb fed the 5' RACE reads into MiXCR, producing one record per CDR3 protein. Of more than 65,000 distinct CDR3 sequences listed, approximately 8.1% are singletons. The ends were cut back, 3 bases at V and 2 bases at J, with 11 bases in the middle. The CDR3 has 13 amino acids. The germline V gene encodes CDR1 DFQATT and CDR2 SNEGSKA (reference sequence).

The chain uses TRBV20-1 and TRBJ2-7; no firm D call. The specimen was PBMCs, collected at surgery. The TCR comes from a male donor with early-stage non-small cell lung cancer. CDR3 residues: CSARKNGPYEQYF. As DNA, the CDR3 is TGCAGTGCTAGGAAAAACGGGCCCTACGAGCAGTACTTC.